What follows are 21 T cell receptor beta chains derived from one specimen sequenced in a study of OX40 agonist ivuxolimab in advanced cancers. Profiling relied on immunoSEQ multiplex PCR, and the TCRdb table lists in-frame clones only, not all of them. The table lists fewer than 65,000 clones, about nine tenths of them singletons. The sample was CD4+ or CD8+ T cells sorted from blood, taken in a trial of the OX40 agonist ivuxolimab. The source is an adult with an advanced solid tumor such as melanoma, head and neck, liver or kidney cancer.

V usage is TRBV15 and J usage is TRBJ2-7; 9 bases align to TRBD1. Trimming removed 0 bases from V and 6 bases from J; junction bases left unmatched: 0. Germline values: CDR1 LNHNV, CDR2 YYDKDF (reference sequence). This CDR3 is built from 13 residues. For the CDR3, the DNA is TGTGCCACCAGCAGAGAGACAGGGGGCGAGCAGTACTTC. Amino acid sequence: CATSRETGGEQYF. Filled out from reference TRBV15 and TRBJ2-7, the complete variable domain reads DAMVIQNPRYQVTQFGKPVTLSCSQTLNHNVMYWYQQKSSQAPKLLFHYYDKDFNNEADTPDNFQSRRPNTSFCFLDIRSPGLGDTAMYLCATSRETGGEQYFGPGTRLTVT.

DNA of the CDR3: TGTGCCAGCTCACCGGGACAGGGGTCACCCCTCCACTTT. Amino acids: CASSPGQGSPLHF. This chain links TRBV18 with TRBJ1-6; 10 bases align to TRBD1. V shed 3 bases and J 10 bases; nucleotides not matched to a gene: 0. In germline, CDR1 is KGHSH, CDR2 LQKENI. The CDR3 loop spans 13 amino acids.

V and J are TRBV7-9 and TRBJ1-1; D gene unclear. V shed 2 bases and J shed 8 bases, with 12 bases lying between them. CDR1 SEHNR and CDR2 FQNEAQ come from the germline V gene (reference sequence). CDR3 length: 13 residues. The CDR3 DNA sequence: TGTGCCAGCAGCTTAATCGTGGCATCCGAAGCTTTCTTT. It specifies CASSLIVASEAFF.

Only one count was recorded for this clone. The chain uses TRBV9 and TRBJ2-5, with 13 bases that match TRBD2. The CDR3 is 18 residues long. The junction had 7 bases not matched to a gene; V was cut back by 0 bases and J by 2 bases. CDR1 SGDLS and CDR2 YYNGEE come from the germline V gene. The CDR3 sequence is CASSVGPGLAGVQETQYF. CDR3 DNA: TGTGCCAGCAGCGTAGGTCCCGGACTAGCGGGAGTGCAAGAGACCCAGTACTTC.

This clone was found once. The CDR3 DNA reads as TGTGCCAGCAGTTCCCCCCGATGGACAGGGGCTTCCACCGGGGAGCTGTTTTTT. This gives the protein CASSSPRWTGASTGELFF. The chain has TRBV27 and TRBJ2-2, with 9 bases that match TRBD1. V lost 4 bases to trimming and J lost 4 bases; unmatched junction nucleotides: 13. The CDR3 sequence is 18 residues long. Germline V CDR1 and CDR2: MNHEY, SMNVEV (reference sequence).

CDR3 sequence (DNA): TGTGCCAGCAGTTTATTAGTGGGGGGAGAAAAACTGTTTTTT. It encodes CASSLLVGGEKLFF. The V gene is TRBV28, the J gene TRBJ1-4; perhaps TRBD1 as D (5 bases). Germline assignment: CDR1 MDHEN and CDR2 SYDVKM. V was pared by 1 base and J by 8 bases, with 11 bases between. The CDR3 consists of 14 residues.

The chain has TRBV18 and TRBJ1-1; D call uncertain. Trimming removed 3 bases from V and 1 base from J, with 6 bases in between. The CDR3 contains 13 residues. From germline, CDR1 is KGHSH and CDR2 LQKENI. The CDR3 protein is CASSPLGNTEAFF. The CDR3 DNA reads TGTGCCAGCTCACCCCTAGGGAACACTGAAGCTTTCTTT. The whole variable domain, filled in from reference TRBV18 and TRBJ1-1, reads NAGVMQNPRHLVRRRGQEARLRCSPMKGHSHVYWYRQLPEEGLKFMVYLQKENIIDESGMPKERFSAEFPKEGPSILRIQQVVRGDSAAYFCASSPLGNTEAFFGQGTRLTVV.

CDR3 sequence (DNA): TGTGCCAGCACTTCCCCGGAGACCCAGTACTTC. It specifies CASTSPETQYF. The chain recombines TRBV27 with TRBJ2-5; D gene unclear. Germline values: CDR1 MNHEY, CDR2 SMNVEV (reference sequence). This CDR3 contains 11 residues. The V end lost 7 bases, the J end lost 5 bases, and 8 bases lay between the germline ends.

CDR3: CASSFSSGINTGELFF. The CDR3 region has the DNA TGCGCCAGCAGCTTCTCGAGCGGGATAAACACCGGGGAGCTGTTTTTT. This chain links TRBV5-1 with TRBJ2-2; 7 bases align to TRBD2. V dropped 2 bases and J dropped 2; count of bases not matched to a gene: 6. Germline V lookup: CDR1 SGHRS, CDR2 YFSETQ. This CDR3 has 16 amino acids.

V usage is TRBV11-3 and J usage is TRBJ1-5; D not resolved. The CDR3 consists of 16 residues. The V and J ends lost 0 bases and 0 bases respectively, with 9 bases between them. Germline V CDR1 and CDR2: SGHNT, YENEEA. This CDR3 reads CASSLDSQDSNQPQHF. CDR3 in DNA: TGTGCCAGCAGCTTAGATAGTCAGGATAGCAATCAGCCCCAGCATTTT.

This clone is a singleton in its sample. CDR3 sequence: CASSLAGQGASETQYF. The CDR3 coding sequence is TGCGCCAGCAGCTTGGCAGGACAGGGGGCTTCTGAGACCCAGTACTTC. The V gene is TRBV5-1, the J gene TRBJ2-5, with 11 bases aligning to TRBD1. Losses at the gene ends were 0 bases for V and 5 bases for J; bases not matched to a gene: 6. The CDR3 consists of 16 residues. CDR1 is SGHRS and CDR2 is YFSETQ in the germline V gene.

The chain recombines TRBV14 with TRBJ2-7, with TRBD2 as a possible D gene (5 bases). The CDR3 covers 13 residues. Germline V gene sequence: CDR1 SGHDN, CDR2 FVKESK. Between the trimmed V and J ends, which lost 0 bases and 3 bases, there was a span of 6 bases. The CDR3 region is CASSQDTSYEQYF. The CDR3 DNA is TGTGCCAGCAGCCAAGACACTAGCTACGAGCAGTACTTC.

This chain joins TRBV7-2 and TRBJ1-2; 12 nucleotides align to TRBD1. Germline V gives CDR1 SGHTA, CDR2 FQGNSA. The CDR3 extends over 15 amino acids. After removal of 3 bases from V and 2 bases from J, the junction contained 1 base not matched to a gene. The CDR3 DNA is TGTGCCAGCAGCTTGGGACAGGGGGCAAACTATGGCTACACCTTC. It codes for CASSLGQGANYGYTF.

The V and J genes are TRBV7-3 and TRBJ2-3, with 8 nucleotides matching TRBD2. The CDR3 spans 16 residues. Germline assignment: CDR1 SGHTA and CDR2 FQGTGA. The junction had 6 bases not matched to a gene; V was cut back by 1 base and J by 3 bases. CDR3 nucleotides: TGTGCCAGCAGCTTAAATCCGGGAGGGTTTACAGATACGCAGTATTTT. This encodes CASSLNPGGFTDTQYF.

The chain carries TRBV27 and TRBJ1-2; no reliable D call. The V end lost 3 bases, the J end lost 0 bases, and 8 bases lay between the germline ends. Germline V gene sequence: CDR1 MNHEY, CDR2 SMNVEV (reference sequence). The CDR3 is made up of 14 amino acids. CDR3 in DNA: TGTGCCAGCAGTTTCCGTCATTCTAACTATGGCTACACCTTC. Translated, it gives CASSFRHSNYGYTF.

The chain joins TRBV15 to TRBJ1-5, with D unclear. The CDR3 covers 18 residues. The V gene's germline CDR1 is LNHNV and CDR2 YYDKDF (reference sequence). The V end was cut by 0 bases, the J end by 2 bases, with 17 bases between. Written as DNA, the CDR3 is TGTGCCACCAGCAGAGATTCCGACTTCGCTGCGGGCAATCAGCCCCAGCATTTT. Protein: CATSRDSDFAAGNQPQHF. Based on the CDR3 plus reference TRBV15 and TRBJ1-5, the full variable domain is DAMVIQNPRYQVTQFGKPVTLSCSQTLNHNVMYWYQQKSSQAPKLLFHYYDKDFNNEADTPDNFQSRRPNTSFCFLDIRSPGLGDTAMYLCATSRDSDFAAGNQPQHFGDGTRLSIL.

CDR3 amino acids: CASKRLFATNEKLFF. The CDR3 DNA sequence: TGTGCCAGCAAGAGGCTTTTTGCAACTAATGAAAAACTGTTTTTT. This chain links TRBV11-3 with TRBJ1-4; D gene ambiguous. V was trimmed by 7 bases and J by 0 bases, leaving 12 bases between them. This CDR3 has 15 residues. CDR1 and CDR2 (germline): SGHNT, YENEEA.

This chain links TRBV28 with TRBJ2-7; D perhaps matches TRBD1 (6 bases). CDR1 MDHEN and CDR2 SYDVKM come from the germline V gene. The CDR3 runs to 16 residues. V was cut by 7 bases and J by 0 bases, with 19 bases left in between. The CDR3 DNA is TGTGCCAGCAACCAATGGCTGACAGGAAGCTCCTACGAGCAGTACTTC. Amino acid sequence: CASNQWLTGSSYEQYF.

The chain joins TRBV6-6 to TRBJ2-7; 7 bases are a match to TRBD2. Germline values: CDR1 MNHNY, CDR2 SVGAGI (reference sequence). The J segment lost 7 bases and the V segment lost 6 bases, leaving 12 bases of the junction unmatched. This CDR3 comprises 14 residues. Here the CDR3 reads CASSPGMGGREQYF. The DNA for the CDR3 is TGTGCCAGCAGCCCCGGGATGGGAGGGCGAGAGCAGTACTTC.

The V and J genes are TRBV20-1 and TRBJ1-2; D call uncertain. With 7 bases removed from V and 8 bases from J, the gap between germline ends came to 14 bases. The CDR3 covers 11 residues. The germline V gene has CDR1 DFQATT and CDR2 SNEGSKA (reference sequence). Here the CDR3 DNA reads TGCAGTGTCAGGCCCGGGAACGGCTACACCTTC. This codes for CSVRPGNGYTF.

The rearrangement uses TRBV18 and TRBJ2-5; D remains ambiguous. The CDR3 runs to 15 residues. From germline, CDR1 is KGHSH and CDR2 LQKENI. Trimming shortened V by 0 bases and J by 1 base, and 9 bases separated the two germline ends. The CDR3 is CASSPPGWAQETQYF. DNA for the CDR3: TGTGCCAGCTCACCACCCGGGTGGGCCCAAGAGACCCAGTACTTC.